One sample yielded the 2 T cell receptor beta chains listed below, sequenced in a study of siplizumab effects on memory and regulatory T cells. Using immunoSEQ multiplex PCR, the repertoire was profiled, and TCRdb retains in-frame clones only, with some absent. In the table there are fewer than 130,000 clones, 80% to 95% of which are singletons. The specimen was CD4+ T cells sorted from blood. The receptors derive from a human donor in good health.

The chain uses TRBV6-6 and TRBJ1-1; the D gene is possibly TRBD1 (5 bases). The V and J ends lost 6 bases and 1 base respectively, with 15 bases between them. This CDR3 is built from 15 residues. CDR1 and CDR2 from the germline V gene are MNHNY and SVGAGI (reference sequence). The CDR3 protein is CASSNGAGWNTEAFF. The CDR3 coding sequence is TGTGCCAGCAGCAACGGGGCAGGATGGAACACTGAAGCTTTCTTT.

The CDR3 coding sequence is TGTGCCAGCTCACAAAACGGAGCAGCTAATAATTCACCCCTCCACTTT. It specifies CASSQNGAANNSPLHF. V and J are TRBV18 and TRBJ1-6; no definite D call. Germline V lookup: CDR1 KGHSH, CDR2 LQKENI. The CDR3 is made up of 16 amino acids. Trimming stripped 4 bases from V and 5 bases from J, with 15 bases between.